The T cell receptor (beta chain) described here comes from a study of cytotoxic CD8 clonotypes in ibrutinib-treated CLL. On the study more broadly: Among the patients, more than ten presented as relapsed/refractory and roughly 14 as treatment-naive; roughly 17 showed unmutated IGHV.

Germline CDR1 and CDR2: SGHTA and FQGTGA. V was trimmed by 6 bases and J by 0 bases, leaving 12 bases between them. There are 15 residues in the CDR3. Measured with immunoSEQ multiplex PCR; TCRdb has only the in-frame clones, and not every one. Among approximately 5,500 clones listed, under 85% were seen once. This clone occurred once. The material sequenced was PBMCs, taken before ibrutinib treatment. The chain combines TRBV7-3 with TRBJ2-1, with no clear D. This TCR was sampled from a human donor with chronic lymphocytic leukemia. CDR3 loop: CASRQTGNSYNEQFF. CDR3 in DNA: TGTGCCAGCAGGCAGACGGGCAACTCCTACAATGAGCAGTTCTTC.